These 26 T cell receptor beta chains were sequenced from one sample in a study of cytomegalovirus exposure and HLA in healthy donors. The PCR employed 60 Vbeta primers together with 13 Jbeta primers. Assay: immunoSEQ multiplex PCR; the TCRdb copy retains only in-frame clones and omits some. The sample holds about 140,000 clones, 75% to 80% seen once. Specimen: PBMCs. These receptors were obtained from a female donor in good health and CMV-seronegative.

This rearrangement joins TRBV5-1 to TRBJ2-1, with D maybe TRBD2 (6 bases). V shed 4 bases and J shed 5 bases, with 13 bases lying between them. Germline V lookup: CDR1 SGHRS, CDR2 YFSETQ. The CDR3 totals 14 residues. The DNA for the CDR3 is TGCGCCAGCAGCGGGGGACTCCCAAACAATGAGCAGTTCTTC. Its translation: CASSGGLPNNEQFF.

This CDR3 is CAIRTGEQGNTEAFF. For the CDR3, the DNA is TGTGCCATCAGAACCGGGGAACAGGGGAACACTGAAGCTTTCTTT. The V gene is TRBV7-9, the J gene TRBJ1-1; possible D gene TRBD1, 6 bases. The CDR3 runs to 15 residues. The V and J ends lost 10 bases and 1 base respectively, with 19 bases between them. Looked up from germline, CDR1 is SEHNR and CDR2 is FQNEAQ (reference sequence).

V usage is TRBV29-1 and J usage is TRBJ2-1; TRBD1 agrees at 9 bases. Trimming cost V 7 bases and J 3 bases; bases outside gene matches: 4. Germline V gives CDR1 SQVTM, CDR2 ANQGSEA. CDR3 length equals 13 residues. The CDR3 sequence is CSGDRASYNEQFF. The CDR3 DNA follows: TGCAGCGGGGACAGGGCGAGCTACAATGAGCAGTTCTTC.

V usage is TRBV2 and J usage is TRBJ2-5, with 10 nucleotides matching TRBD2. Germline CDR1 SNHLY, CDR2 FYNNEI. The J segment lost 2 bases and the V segment lost 9 bases, leaving 12 bases of the junction unmatched. The CDR3 spans 16 residues. This chain's CDR3 is CASTQRTSGKQETQYF. In nucleotides, the CDR3 is TGTGCCAGTACCCAGCGGACTAGCGGAAAACAAGAGACCCAGTACTTC. The full variable domain, its missing parts supplied by reference TRBV2 and TRBJ2-5, is EPEVTQTPSHQVTQMGQEVILRCVPISNHLYFYWYRQILGQKVEFLVSFYNNEISEKSEIFDDQFSVERPDGSNFTLKIRSTKLEDSAMYFCASTQRTSGKQETQYFGPGTRLLVL.

J is TRBJ2-7 and V is TRBV14; D is uncertain. Between the trimmed V and J ends, which lost 1 base and 4 bases, there was a span of 8 bases. The CDR3 is made up of 13 amino acids. Germline assignment: CDR1 SGHDN and CDR2 FVKESK. CDR3 residues: CASSQVGSYEQYF. DNA of the CDR3: TGTGCCAGCAGCCAAGTGGGCAGTTACGAGCAGTACTTC.

The chain employs TRBV15 and TRBJ2-5; D unclear. Matching the DNA end better, TRBJ2-7 makes the J call doubtful. The CDR3 runs 14 residues. Germline V CDR1 and CDR2: LNHNV, YYDKDF (reference sequence). The CDR3 bases are TGTGCCACCAGCAGAGATATCGGAGACTACGAGCAGTACTTC. It encodes CATSRDIGDYEQYF.

The chain couples TRBV4-1 to TRBJ2-1, with 8 bases fitting TRBD2. Per the germline V gene, CDR1 is MGHRA and CDR2 is YSYEKL. The CDR3 is made up of 16 amino acids. The J segment lost 1 base and the V segment lost 4 bases, leaving 6 bases of the junction unmatched. CDR3 sequence (DNA): TGCGCCAGCAGCCTGCGAACTAGCGGTTCCTACAATGAGCAGTTCTTC. Its translation: CASSLRTSGSYNEQFF.

The V and J genes are TRBV2 and TRBJ2-7; D is uncertain. Germline CDR1 is SNHLY and CDR2 is FYNNEI. The V end lost 6 bases, the J end lost 2 bases, and 14 bases lay between the germline ends. CDR3 size: 14 residues. The CDR3: CASRERLLPYEQYF. CDR3 nucleotides: TGTGCCAGCAGAGAGCGACTCTTGCCCTACGAGCAGTACTTC.

The chain uses TRBV30 and TRBJ2-7; 8 bases are shared with TRBD1. The V segment lost 1 base and the J segment 5 bases; nucleotides outside the gene matches: 4. Germline CDR1 reads GTSNPN; CDR2 reads SVGIG (reference sequence). The CDR3 loop spans 13 amino acids. Here the CDR3 reads CAWSGGQGHEQYF. The CDR3 coding sequence is TGTGCCTGGAGTGGTGGACAGGGCCACGAGCAGTACTTC.

The V call is TRBV4-2, the J call TRBJ2-7; D unclear. The germline V gene has CDR1 LGHNA and CDR2 YNFKEQ. V was cut by 2 bases and J by 3 bases, with 17 bases left in between. This CDR3 comprises 16 residues. The CDR3: CASSQSPSASDYEQYF. The CDR3 nucleotides read TGTGCCAGCAGCCAATCCCCCTCCGCTTCAGACTACGAGCAGTACTTC.

The chain has TRBV10-2 and TRBJ2-3; 7 nucleotides line up with TRBD1. With 5 bases clipped from V and 2 bases from J, the junction kept 7 bases outside the gene matches. The length of the CDR3 is 15 residues. CDR1 is WSHSY, CDR2 SAAADI, per germline. The CDR3 bases are TGCGCCAGCAGTTGGACAGGAGTGTTCACAGATACGCAGTATTTT. This sequence encodes CASSWTGVFTDTQYF.

V usage is TRBV7-3 and J usage is TRBJ2-2; 7 bases agree with TRBD1. In germline, CDR1 is SGHTA, CDR2 FQGTGA. This CDR3 region has 14 residues. The J segment lost 4 bases and the V segment lost 7 bases, leaving 6 bases of the junction unmatched. In DNA, the CDR3 is TGTGCCAGCAAAGGGGGCGCCGGCACCGGGGAGCTGTTTTTT. Protein product: CASKGGAGTGELFF.

The chain has TRBV25-1 and TRBJ2-1; 10 bases agree with TRBD1. This CDR3 region has 15 residues. J gave up 2 bases and V 9 bases, and 7 bases lay outside the gene matches. CDR1 and CDR2 from the germline V gene are MGHDK and SYGVNS. DNA of the CDR3: TGTGCCAGTAGATTGGGGACAGGGGCCTACAATGAGCAGTTCTTC. The encoded protein is CASRLGTGAYNEQFF.

The rearrangement joins TRBV7-2 to TRBJ1-2, with TRBD1 as a possible D gene (6 bases). V gave up 6 bases and J gave up 4 bases, with 18 bases separating them. Per the germline V gene, CDR1 is SGHTA and CDR2 is FQGNSA. The CDR3 runs to 15 residues. DNA for the CDR3: TGTGCCAGCAGTAACGGGGGGGCCACCAGCTATGGCTACACCTTC. Translating it yields CASSNGGATSYGYTF. Looking up the rest from reference TRBV7-2 and TRBJ1-2 gives the full variable domain: GAGVSQSPSNKVTEKGKDVELRCDPISGHTALYWYRQSLGQGLEFLIYFQGNSAPDKSGLPSDRFSAERTGGSVSTLTIQRTQQEDSAVYLCASSNGGATSYGYTFGSGTRLTVV.

This clone appeared once. The chain carries TRBV5-4 and TRBJ2-2, with D possibly TRBD2 on 7 matching bases. Trimming took off 0 bases at V and 5 bases at J, with 14 bases between the two ends. CDR1 is SGHNT and CDR2 is YYREEE in the germline V gene (reference sequence). The CDR3 contains 16 residues. This CDR3 reads CASSLDRGGGTGELFF. The CDR3 DNA reads as TGTGCCAGCAGCTTGGACCGAGGGGGGGGGACCGGGGAGCTGTTTTTT. The full variable domain, rest sourced from reference TRBV5-4 and TRBJ2-2, is ETGVTQSPTHLIKTRGQQVTLRCSSQSGHNTVSWYQQALGQGPQFIFQYYREEENGRGNFPPRFSGLQFPNYSSELNVNALELDDSALYLCASSLDRGGGTGELFFGEGSRLTVL.

This clone was recorded once. The V gene is TRBV5-1, the J gene TRBJ2-3, with TRBD1 as a possible D gene (5 bases). The CDR3 is 14 amino acids. V was trimmed by 0 bases and J by 4 bases, leaving 9 bases between them. Germline V gene data show CDR1 as SGHRS and CDR2 as YFSETQ. Written as DNA, the CDR3 is TGCGCCAGCAGCTTGGAGGGGCGCGCAGATACGCAGTATTTT. Protein: CASSLEGRADTQYF.

The chain couples TRBV11-3 to TRBJ2-7; 12 bases line up with TRBD2. The junction had 14 bases not matched to a gene; V was cut back by 1 base and J by 4 bases. The CDR3 totals 19 residues. Looked up from germline, CDR1 is SGHNT and CDR2 is YENEEA. CDR3: CASSLVQLAGGPFAYEQYF. CDR3 in DNA: TGTGCCAGCAGCTTAGTCCAACTAGCGGGAGGTCCCTTTGCTTACGAGCAGTACTTC.

The chain couples TRBV6-5 to TRBJ1-5, with 9 bases identical to TRBD1. V was clipped by 4 bases and J by 6 bases; unmatched bases: 7. This CDR3 is built from 15 residues. CDR1 and CDR2 from the germline V gene are MNHEY and SVGAGI. CDR3 sequence (DNA): TGTGCCAGCAGTTCTAACAGGGGGCAAGGTCAGCCCCAGCATTTT. It yields the protein CASSSNRGQGQPQHF.

With respect to this clone: At one end, the junction sequence differs from germline, possibly due to a read error. Other DNA sequences from this sample encode an identical CDR3 as well. This chain uses TRBV4-1 with TRBJ2-1, with 12 bases matching TRBD2. CDR1 and CDR2 from the germline V gene are MGHRA and YSYEKL. This CDR3 is built from 15 residues. CDR3 sequence: CASSQETSGSYEQFF. The CDR3 DNA reads as TGTGCCAGCAGCCAAGAGACTAGCGGGAGTTATGAGCAGTTCTTC.

V gene TRBV28 combines with J gene TRBJ2-6, with 7 bases identical to TRBD1. Germline assignment: CDR1 MDHEN and CDR2 SYDVKM. Germline trimming cut 5 bases from V and 2 bases from J; bases unmatched to any gene: 3. CDR3 size: 15 residues. The CDR3 bases are TGTGCCAGCAGTCTAGACAGGGCTGGGGCCAACGTCCTGACTTTC. This translates into CASSLDRAGANVLTF.

The genes are TRBV9 and TRBJ2-7; D is unresolved. Trimming removed 0 bases at V and 7 bases at J, with 14 bases between. Germline V CDR1 and CDR2: SGDLS, YYNGEE. The CDR3 is made up of 14 amino acids. The CDR3 nucleotides are TGTGCCAGCAGCGTAGGGGCTGCTGGATGGGAGCAGTACTTC. Translated, it gives CASSVGAAGWEQYF.

This clone was seen a few times. The V gene is TRBV27, the J gene TRBJ1-5; TRBD1 aligns across 8 bases. CDR3 size: 15 residues. CDR1 is MNHEY, CDR2 SMNVEV, per germline (reference sequence). V was clipped by 4 bases and J by 1 base; unmatched bases: 3. The DNA for the CDR3 is TGTGCCAGCAGTTCAGGGGGCTTGAGCAATCAGCCCCAGCATTTT. Residues: CASSSGGLSNQPQHF.

The chain has TRBV7-9 and TRBJ2-1, with TRBD2 identical over 7 bases. CDR3 size: 16 residues. Germline CDR1 SEHNR, CDR2 FQNEAQ (reference sequence). V shed 5 bases and J 9 bases; nucleotides not matched to a gene: 16. CDR3 nucleotide sequence: TGTGCCAGCAGCCCCATGGGGCAGGGAGGGAAGGGTGAGCAGTTCTTC. Translating it yields CASSPMGQGGKGEQFF. Filled out from reference TRBV7-9 and TRBJ2-1, the complete variable domain reads DTGVSQNPRHKITKRGQNVTFRCDPISEHNRLYWYRQTLGQGPEFLTYFQNEAQLEKSRLLSDRFSAERPKGSFSTLEIQRTEQGDSAMYLCASSPMGQGGKGEQFFGPGTRLTVL.

The gene calls are TRBV11-2 and TRBJ1-3, with TRBD1 as a possible D gene (6 bases). V shed 11 bases and J shed 4 bases, with 24 bases lying between them. This CDR3 spans 16 amino acids. Germline assignment: CDR1 SGHAT and CDR2 FQNNGV. This CDR3 reads CASERGQQGTGNTIYF. CDR3 DNA: TGTGCCTCCGAACGGGGCCAACAGGGTACAGGAAACACCATATATTTT.

DNA for the CDR3: TGTGCCAGCAGCCCGCACAGGTCTCAGCAGTACTTC. Encoded protein: CASSPHRSQQYF. The chain has TRBV5-6 and TRBJ2-7; possibly TRBD1 for D (5 bases). V lost 4 bases, J lost 8 bases, and 13 bases lay in between. Germline V CDR1 and CDR2: SGHDT, YYEEEE. The CDR3 is 12 residues long.

The rearrangement uses TRBV9 and TRBJ2-7, with 9 positions matching TRBD2. Germline values: CDR1 SGDLS, CDR2 YYNGEE. CDR3 length: 14 amino acids. J was trimmed by 3 bases and V by 2 bases; bases with no gene match: 3. The CDR3, as DNA: TGTGCCAGCAGCGTCGGCGGGGGGGACTACGAGCAGTACTTC. It specifies CASSVGGGDYEQYF.